The 9 T cell receptor beta chains listed next were all sequenced from one sample in a study of blood T cell repertoires in COVID-19. The assay was immunoSEQ multiplex PCR, and TCRdb's table has in-frame clones only and misses some. The sample has about 240,000 clones; about four fifths are singletons. Sequences were obtained from peripheral blood. The source of these receptors is a woman older than 75 with COVID-19, enrolled during active disease.

By its share, this clone is medium-sized. This sequence joins TRBV25-1 and TRBJ2-2; TRBD1 matches 8 bases. The germline gives CDR1 MGHDK, CDR2 SYGVNS. The ends lost 8 bases at V and 3 bases at J; junction bases unmatched: 14. The CDR3 contains 17 residues. Written as DNA, the CDR3 is TGTGCCAGCTTACCCCCCTCAGGGGGCGCGGACACCGGGGAGCTGTTTTTT. Translating it yields CASLPPSGGADTGELFF.

This rearrangement joins TRBV7-8 to TRBJ1-1; D remains unclear. The V gene's germline CDR1 is SGHVS and CDR2 FQNEAQ. Trimming took 5 bases from V and 0 from J, leaving 7 bases between them. The CDR3 is 13 amino acids. The CDR3 loop reads CASSRRVNTEAFF. DNA of the CDR3: TGTGCCAGCAGCAGGAGGGTGAACACTGAAGCTTTCTTT.

The V gene is TRBV10-3, the J gene TRBJ2-7; 7 nucleotides line up with TRBD1. CDR3 length: 13 amino acids. Germline V lookup: CDR1 ENHRY, CDR2 SYGVKD. The V and J ends lost 6 bases and 3 bases, in that order; junction bases with no gene match: 5. The CDR3 is CAIRPGQNYEQYF. The DNA for the CDR3 is TGTGCCATCAGACCGGGACAGAACTACGAGCAGTACTTC.

The chain carries TRBV27 and TRBJ1-6; 7 bases are shared with TRBD1. The CDR3 covers 14 residues. V lost 3 bases, J lost 7 bases, and 3 bases stayed unmatched. Germline lookup yields CDR1 MNHEY and CDR2 SMNVEV (reference sequence). CDR3 sequence (DNA): TGTGCCAGCAGTTTCGACAGGGAAAATTCACCCCTCCACTTT. Translating gives CASSFDRENSPLHF.

CDR3 sequence: CASSLLAVTGELFF. The CDR3 DNA follows: TGTGCCAGCAGCTTACTAGCGGTCACCGGGGAGCTGTTTTTT. The chain combines TRBV7-2 with TRBJ2-2, with 7 bases that match TRBD2. Trimming at V came to 2 bases and at J to 4 bases, leaving 1 base not matched to a gene. Looked up from germline, CDR1 is SGHTA and CDR2 is FQGNSA. The CDR3 contains 14 residues.

V and J are TRBV2 and TRBJ1-5, with TRBD1 identical over 10 bases. Germline loops: CDR1 SNHLY, CDR2 FYNNEI. The V segment lost 7 bases and the J segment 4 bases; nucleotides outside the gene matches: 7. This CDR3 region has 15 residues. The chain's CDR3 is CASKTGGKRNQPQHF. Here the CDR3 DNA reads TGTGCCAGCAAGACAGGGGGCAAGAGAAATCAGCCCCAGCATTTT.

In regard to this clone: In the same sample, other DNA sequences code for this CDR3. The chain employs TRBV30 and TRBJ1-5; D is unclear. This CDR3 comprises 12 residues. V was shortened by 5 bases and J by 3 bases, with 8 bases between the two germline ends. Germline-derived CDR1 and CDR2 are GTSNPN and SVGIG (reference sequence). The CDR3 loop is CAWAGSNQPQHF. The CDR3 DNA reads as TGTGCCTGGGCCGGGTCCAATCAGCCCCAGCATTTT. The whole variable domain, remainder taken from reference TRBV30 and TRBJ1-5, is SQTIHQWPATLVQPVGSPLSLECTVEGTSNPNLYWYRQAAGRGLQLLFYSVGIGQISSEVPQNLSASRPQDRQFILSSKKLLLSDSGFYLCAWAGSNQPQHFGDGTRLSIL.

The rearrangement links TRBV7-3 to TRBJ2-5; D gene uncertain. V was pared by 1 base and J by 3 bases, with 9 bases between. The CDR3 contains 14 residues. Germline V CDR1 and CDR2: SGHTA, FQGTGA. The chain's CDR3 is CASSLNPVKETQYF. CDR3 sequence (DNA): TGTGCCAGCAGCTTAAATCCGGTTAAAGAGACCCAGTACTTC.

The chain employs TRBV7-8 and TRBJ2-7, with D possibly matching TRBD2 (6 bases). V was clipped by 1 base and J by 2 bases, with 12 bases between them. CDR3 size: 15 residues. CDR1 is SGHVS, CDR2 FQNEAQ, per germline. This CDR3 reads CASSLDRRDAYEQYF. CDR3 coding DNA: TGTGCCAGCAGCTTAGATAGGAGGGACGCCTACGAGCAGTACTTC.